This T cell receptor beta chain emerged from a study of blood T cell repertoires in COVID-19 (dated by TCRdb to about 2020). As for the study more broadly: The collaborator samples originated in the United States, Italy and Spain and spanned the acute and convalescent phases of COVID-19. Samples came from the ongoing ImmuneRACE study (first 160 participants) plus 1,254 subjects from 6 global collaborators. Deeply sampled blood TCRbeta repertoires from subjects exposed to, actively infected with, or recovered from COVID-19 were included in the dataset. The repertoires were released in a freely available public database intended as a resource for research on the immune response to SARS-CoV-2. The prospective study material was composed of cDNA or gDNA derived from T cells, B-cell-depleted T cells, or PBMCs. Where available, HLA class I and class II types were taken from metadata supplied by the sample provider and were not determined by assay-based typing. A de-identified subject ID, COVID-19 status, age in years and sex were almost always included in the sample metadata.

As concerns this clone: This clone's antigen is unknown. Per-base quality was not reported, and no clone a single base away is much larger than it.

Summary of the overall study and its limitations: Clinical and demographic metadata were provided uncurated, with the amount varying by source and participant.

TCRbeta CDR3 regions were amplified from genomic DNA by means of the immunoSEQ Assay, a bias-controlled multiplex PCR. From the authors' description of their analysis: Nucleated cell counts per sample were estimated from amplification of reference gene primers within the assay. Sequence reads were collapsed and filtered to measure the absolute abundance of every unique TCRbeta CDR3 rearrangement. Productive Simpson clonality was computed per sample as the square root of Simpson's diversity index over productive rearrangements. Imported from immuneACCESS, the table was reduced by TCRdb to in-frame sequences with V and J called. These copies leave out some clones; in studies compared against another copy, an unresolved V gene accounts for under half, and the cause of the remainder is not known. V and J calls and clone size are given by that table; D and trimming were obtained from the DNA. Across this sample there are roughly 280,000 clones, with about 89% seen only once. The top ten clonotypes cover 2% to 2.5% of the sample.

CDR1 and CDR2 are read off the germline V gene (reference sequence) as DFQATT and SNEGSKA. From cysteine to phenylalanine, the CDR3 is 10 amino acids long. The DNA shown is the 30-base CDR3, in frame from base 1. The germline ends are 7 bases apart after V is trimmed by 4 bases and J by 9 bases. Collaborating institutions collected whole blood in K2EDTA tubes following their own protocols. For TCRbeta analysis, collaborator samples were shipped as frozen whole blood, as isolated PBMCs, or as DNA extracted from either sample type. The clonotype was recovered from a man in his fifties with acute or convalescent COVID-19. The sequenced material came from peripheral blood. The V and J genes are TRBV20-1 and TRBJ2-1; the D gene cannot be named for sure. The nucleotide sequence reads as follows: TGCAGTGCTAAAACTTTTGAGCAGTTCTTC. It specifies CSAKTFEQFF.